Listed below are T cell receptor beta chains from one sample, sequenced in a study of CXCR3-negative and CXCR3-positive naive CD8 T cells. TCRdb reprocessed the 5' RACE reads, keeping one entry per CDR3 protein, no DNA. The table for this sample gives 150,000 to 180,000 distinct CDR3 sequences. Source material: naive CXCR3+ CD8+ T cells from blood. The receptor set was obtained from a human donor in good health. Some clones in this sample may be carry-over from other donors' samples. Both conserved end residues are part of each CDR3.

v_gene: TRBV5-1
j_gene: TRBJ2-2
CDR3aa: CASSLEARGGNTGELFF

v_gene: TRBV7-7
j_gene: TRBJ2-7
CDR3aa: CASSPGRLAGGPPYEQYF

v_gene: TRBV11-2
j_gene: TRBJ1-1
CDR3aa: CASSLEGVNTEAFF

v_gene: TRBV19
j_gene: TRBJ1-2
CDR3aa: CASSTQSTSREYYGYTF

v_gene: TRBV29-1
j_gene: TRBJ2-1
CDR3aa: CSVEASEVTYNEQFF

v_gene: TRBV4-3
j_gene: TRBJ2-1
CDR3aa: CASSLVVGGPNDGEQFF

v_gene: TRBV9
j_gene: TRBJ2-7
CDR3aa: CASSSDAGSEQYF

v_gene: TRBV27
j_gene: TRBJ2-7
CDR3aa: CASSFAVGYEQYF

v_gene: TRBV20-1
j_gene: TRBJ1-2
CDR3aa: CSARDLYGYTF

v_gene: TRBV29-1
j_gene: TRBJ2-2
CDR3aa: CSVDGTGFDTGELFF

v_gene: TRBV29-1
j_gene: TRBJ2-1
CDR3aa: CSVDNVRGRNEQFF

v_gene: TRBV28
j_gene: TRBJ2-1
CDR3aa: CASTGEGYNEQFF

v_gene: TRBV28
j_gene: TRBJ1-2
CDR3aa: CASSFEGAGENYGYTF

v_gene: TRBV4-3
j_gene: TRBJ2-1
CDR3aa: CASSQGLAGVVNEQFF

v_gene: TRBV28
j_gene: TRBJ1-3
CDR3aa: CASSLRTGIYSGNTIYF

v_gene: TRBV7-2
j_gene: TRBJ2-1
CDR3aa: CASSQIAGGSDEQFF

v_gene: TRBV7-9
j_gene: TRBJ1-1
CDR3aa: CASTYGQGYASYTEAFF